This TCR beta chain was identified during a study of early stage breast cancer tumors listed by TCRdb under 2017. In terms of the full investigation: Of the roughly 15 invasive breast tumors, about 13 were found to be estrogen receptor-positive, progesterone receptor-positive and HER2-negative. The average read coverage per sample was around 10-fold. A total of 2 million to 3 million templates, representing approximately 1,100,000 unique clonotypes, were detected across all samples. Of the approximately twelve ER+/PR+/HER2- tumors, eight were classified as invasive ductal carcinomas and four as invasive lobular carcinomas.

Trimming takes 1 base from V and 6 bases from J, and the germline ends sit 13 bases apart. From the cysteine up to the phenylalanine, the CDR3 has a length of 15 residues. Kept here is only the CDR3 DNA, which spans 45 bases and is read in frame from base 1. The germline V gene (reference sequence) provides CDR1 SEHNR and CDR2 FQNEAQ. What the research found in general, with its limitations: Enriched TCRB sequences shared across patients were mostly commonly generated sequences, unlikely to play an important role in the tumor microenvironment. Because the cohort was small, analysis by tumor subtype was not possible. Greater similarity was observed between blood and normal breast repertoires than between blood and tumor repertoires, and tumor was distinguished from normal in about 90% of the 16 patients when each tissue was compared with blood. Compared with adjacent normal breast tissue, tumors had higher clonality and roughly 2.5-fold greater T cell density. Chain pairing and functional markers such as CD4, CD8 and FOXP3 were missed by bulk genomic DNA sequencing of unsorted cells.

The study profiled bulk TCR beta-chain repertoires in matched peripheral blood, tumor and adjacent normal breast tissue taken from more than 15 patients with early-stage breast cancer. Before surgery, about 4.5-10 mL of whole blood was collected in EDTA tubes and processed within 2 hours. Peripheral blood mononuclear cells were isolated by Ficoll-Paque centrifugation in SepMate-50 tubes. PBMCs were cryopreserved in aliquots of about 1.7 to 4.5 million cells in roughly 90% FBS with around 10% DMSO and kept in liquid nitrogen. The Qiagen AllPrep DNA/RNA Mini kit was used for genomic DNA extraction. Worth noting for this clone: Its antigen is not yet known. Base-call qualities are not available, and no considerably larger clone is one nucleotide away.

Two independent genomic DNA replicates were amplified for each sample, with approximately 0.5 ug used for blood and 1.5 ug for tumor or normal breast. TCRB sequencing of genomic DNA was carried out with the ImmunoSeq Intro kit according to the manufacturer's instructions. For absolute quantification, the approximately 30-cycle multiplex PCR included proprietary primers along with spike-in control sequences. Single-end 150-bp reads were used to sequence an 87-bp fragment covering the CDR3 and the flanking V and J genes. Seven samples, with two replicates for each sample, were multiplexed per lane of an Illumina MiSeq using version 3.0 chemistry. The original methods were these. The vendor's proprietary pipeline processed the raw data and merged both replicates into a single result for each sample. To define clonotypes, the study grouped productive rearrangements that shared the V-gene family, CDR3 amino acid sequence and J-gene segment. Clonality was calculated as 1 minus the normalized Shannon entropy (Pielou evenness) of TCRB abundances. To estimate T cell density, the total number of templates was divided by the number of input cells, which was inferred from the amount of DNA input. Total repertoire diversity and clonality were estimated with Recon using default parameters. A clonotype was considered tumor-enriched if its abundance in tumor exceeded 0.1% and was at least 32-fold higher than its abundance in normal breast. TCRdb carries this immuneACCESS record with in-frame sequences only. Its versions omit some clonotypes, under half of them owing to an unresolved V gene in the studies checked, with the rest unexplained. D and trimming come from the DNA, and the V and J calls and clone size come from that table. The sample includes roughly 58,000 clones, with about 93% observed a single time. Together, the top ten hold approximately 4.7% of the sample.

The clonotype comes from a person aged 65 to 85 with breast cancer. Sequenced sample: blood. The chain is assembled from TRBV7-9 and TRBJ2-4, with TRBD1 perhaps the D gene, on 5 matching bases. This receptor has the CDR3 CASSLEGVWANIQYF. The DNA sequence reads TGTGCCAGCAGCTTAGAAGGGGTTTGGGCAAACATTCAGTACTTC. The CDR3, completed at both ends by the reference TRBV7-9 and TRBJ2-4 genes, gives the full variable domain DTGVSQNPRHKITKRGQNVTFRCDPISEHNRLYWYRQTLGQGPEFLTYFQNEAQLEKSRLLSDRFSAERPKGSFSTLEIQRTEQGDSAMYLCASSLEGVWANIQYFGAGTRLSVL.